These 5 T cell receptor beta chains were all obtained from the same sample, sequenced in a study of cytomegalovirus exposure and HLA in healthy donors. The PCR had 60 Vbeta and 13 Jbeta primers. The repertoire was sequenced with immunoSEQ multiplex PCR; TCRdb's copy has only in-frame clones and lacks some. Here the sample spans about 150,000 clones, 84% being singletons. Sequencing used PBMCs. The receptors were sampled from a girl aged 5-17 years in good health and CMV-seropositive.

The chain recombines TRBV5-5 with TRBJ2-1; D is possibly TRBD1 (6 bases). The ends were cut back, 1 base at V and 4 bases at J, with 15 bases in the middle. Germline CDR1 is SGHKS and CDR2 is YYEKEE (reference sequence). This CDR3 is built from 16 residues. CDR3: CASSLRYREIYNEQFF. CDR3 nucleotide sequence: TGTGCCAGCAGCTTGCGCTACAGGGAGATATACAATGAGCAGTTCTTC.

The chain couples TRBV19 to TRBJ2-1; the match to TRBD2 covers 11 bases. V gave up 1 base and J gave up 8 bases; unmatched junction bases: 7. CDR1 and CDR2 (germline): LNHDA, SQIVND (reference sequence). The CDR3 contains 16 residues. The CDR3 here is CASSIGISGGAHEQFF. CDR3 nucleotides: TGTGCCAGTAGTATAGGGATTAGCGGGGGGGCCCATGAGCAGTTCTTC.

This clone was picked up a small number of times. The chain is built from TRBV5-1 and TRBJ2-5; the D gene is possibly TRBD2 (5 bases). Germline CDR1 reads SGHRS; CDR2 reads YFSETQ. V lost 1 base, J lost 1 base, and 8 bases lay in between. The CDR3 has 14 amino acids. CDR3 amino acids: CASSLSAGQETQYF. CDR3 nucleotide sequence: TGCGCCAGCAGCTTGTCGGCGGGCCAAGAGACCCAGTACTTC.

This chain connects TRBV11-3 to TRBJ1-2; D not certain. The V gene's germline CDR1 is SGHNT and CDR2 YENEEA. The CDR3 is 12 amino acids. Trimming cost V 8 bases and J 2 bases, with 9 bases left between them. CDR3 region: CASSLSNYGYTF. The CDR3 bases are TGTGCCAGCTCACTCTCAAACTATGGCTACACCTTC.

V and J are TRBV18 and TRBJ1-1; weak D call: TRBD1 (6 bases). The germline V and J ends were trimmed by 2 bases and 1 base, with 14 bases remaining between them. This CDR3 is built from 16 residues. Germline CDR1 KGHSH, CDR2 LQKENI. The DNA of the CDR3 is TGTGCCAGCTCACCAGGACAGTTACTAAGGAACACTGAAGCTTTCTTT. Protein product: CASSPGQLLRNTEAFF.